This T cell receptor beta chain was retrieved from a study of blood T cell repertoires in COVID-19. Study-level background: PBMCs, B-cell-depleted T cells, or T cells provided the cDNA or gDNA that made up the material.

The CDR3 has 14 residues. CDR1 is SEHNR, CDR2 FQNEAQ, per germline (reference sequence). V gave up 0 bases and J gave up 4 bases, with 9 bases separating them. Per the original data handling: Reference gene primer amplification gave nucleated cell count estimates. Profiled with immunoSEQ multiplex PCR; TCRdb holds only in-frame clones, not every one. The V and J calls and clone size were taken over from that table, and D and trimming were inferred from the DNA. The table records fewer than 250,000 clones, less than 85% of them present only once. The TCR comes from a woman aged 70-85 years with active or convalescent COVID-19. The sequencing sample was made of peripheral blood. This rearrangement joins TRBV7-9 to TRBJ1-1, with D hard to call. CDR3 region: CASSLASGSTEAFF. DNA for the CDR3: TGTGCCAGCAGCTTAGCCTCGGGGAGCACTGAAGCTTTCTTT.